The rows below give T cell receptor beta chains drawn from one sample of a study of metastatic and nonmetastatic thyroid tumors. From the PCR reads, TCRdb re-called clones with MiXCR. The profile shows 11,000 or so clones, roughly 38% of them singletons. Sequencing was done on a sample of tumor tissue. These receptors were taken from a female donor with papillary thyroid cancer or a benign thyroid nodule (not recorded which). Some clones in this sample may be carry-over from other donors' samples. Each CDR3 is given with its conserved first and last residue. D genes are given only for firm matches. Expanded clones are given a class, and other clones once, few, many or no size at all.

V,size,D,J,DNA,CDR3
TRBV4-3,.,.,TRBJ1-5,TGCGCCAGCAGCCAATGGAGAATGGATCAGCCCCAGCATTTT,CASSQWRMDQPQHF
TRBV12-3/TRBV12-4,.,TRBD1,TRBJ1-1,TGTGCCAGCAGTTTGGCAGGGGGCGACACTGAAGCTTTCTTT,CASSLAGGDTEAFF
TRBV10-3,.,TRBD2,TRBJ2-3,TGTGCCATCAGTGAACTAGCGGGGGTCACAGATACGCAGTATTTT,CAISELAGVTDTQYF
TRBV20-1,.,TRBD2,TRBJ2-3,TGCAGTGCTAGAGGCCGGACTAGCGTGGGGGATACGCAGTATTTT,CSARGRTSVGDTQYF
TRBV12-3/TRBV12-4,.,.,TRBJ1-6,TGTGCCAGCAGTACCAGGGGAGATAATTCACCCCTCCACTTT,CASSTRGDNSPLHF
TRBV28,.,.,TRBJ2-3,TGTGCCAGCAGTTCCACGGCCACAGATACGCAGTATTTT,CASSSTATDTQYF
TRBV10-3,.,TRBD1,TRBJ2-2,TGTGCCATCGCCGGGACAGCGAACACCGGGGAGCTGTTTTTT,CAIAGTANTGELFF
TRBV24-1,few,.,TRBJ1-5,TGTGCCACCAGTGACGAGAATAGCAATCAGCCCCAGCATTTT,CATSDENSNQPQHF
TRBV30,.,.,TRBJ2-7,TGTGCCTGGGCCGGGAGCTCCTACGAGCAGTACTTC,CAWAGSSYEQYF
TRBV6-1,few,.,TRBJ1-2,TGTGCCAGCAGAGGGCAGGGAACCTATGGCTACACCTTT,CASRGQGTYGYTF
TRBV18,.,.,TRBJ2-7,TGTGCCAGCTCACCGGGTGCAGAAACCTACGAGCAGTACTTC,CASSPGAETYEQYF
TRBV30,few,TRBD1,TRBJ1-4,TGTGCCTGGAACCGGGGACAGGGTAATGAAAAACTGTTTTTT,CAWNRGQGNEKLFF
TRBV6-5,.,.,TRBJ1-4,TGTGCCAGCAGTTATGTCCCAGAGCATGAAAAACTGTTTTTT,CASSYVPEHEKLFF
TRBV6-1,.,.,TRBJ1-1,TGTGCCAGCAGACAAGACAGGTTCAGTGAAGCTTTCTTT,CASRQDRFSEAFF
TRBV28,few,.,TRBJ1-2,TGTGCCAGCAGTTTAGGTGTTGCTGGGGTGGAAGGCTACACCTTC,CASSLGVAGVEGYTF
TRBV11-1,.,TRBD2,TRBJ2-1,TGTGCCAGCAGCTTGCGAGGAAGCGGGGGCCACAATGAGCAGTTCTTC,CASSLRGSGGHNEQFF
TRBV6-1,.,.,TRBJ1-3,TGTGCCAGCAGTGAGAGCCCAGGGACGGGAAACACCATATATTTT,CASSESPGTGNTIYF
TRBV18,.,.,TRBJ1-5,TGTGCCAGCTCACCATCAGGTAGCAATCAGCCCCAGCATTTT,CASSPSGSNQPQHF
TRBV2,.,.,TRBJ2-5,TGTGCCAGCAGTGTGGGAAGGGAGACCCAGTACTTC,CASSVGRETQYF
TRBV20-1,once,.,TRBJ2-1,TGCAGTGCTAGAGTCATGGGCCATGAGCAGTTCTTC,CSARVMGHEQFF
TRBV7-2,few,TRBD2,TRBJ2-3,TGTGCCAGCAGCTTAAGCGGGAGGAGGGATGATACGCAGTATTTT,CASSLSGRRDDTQYF
TRBV5-1,.,.,TRBJ2-1,TGCGCCAGCAGCTTGCTCCCAGGTTCAATCGGTAATAATGAGCAGTTCTTC,CASSLLPGSIGNNEQFF
TRBV5-1,.,.,TRBJ2-7,TGCGCCAGCAGCAGTGGGGACGAGCAGTACTTC,CASSSGDEQYF
TRBV5-1,.,.,TRBJ2-2,TGCGCCAGCAGTCCCATAGCGGTAACATCAGGGGAGCTGTTTTTT,CASSPIAVTSGELFF
TRBV20-1,.,TRBD2,TRBJ2-7,TGCAGTGCAAATAGCGGGAGGGAGTACGAGCAGTACTTC,CSANSGREYEQYF
TRBV6-6,few,.,TRBJ1-2,TGTGCCAGCAGTTACAGGGGAATCCGGGGCTATGGCTACACCTTC,CASSYRGIRGYGYTF
TRBV7-6,.,.,TRBJ2-3,TGTGCCAGCACCGCGGAGGCGGGAACAGATACGCAGTATTTT,CASTAEAGTDTQYF
TRBV5-1,.,TRBD1,TRBJ2-3,TGCGCCAGCAGCTTGGCGGGGACAGAGAGCACAGATACGCAGTATTTT,CASSLAGTESTDTQYF
TRBV11-2,.,.,TRBJ2-1,TGTGCCAGCAGCTTAGGAGCGGCGGCGAGCTCCTACAATGAGCAGTTCTTC,CASSLGAAASSYNEQFF
TRBV11-2,.,TRBD1,TRBJ1-3,TGTGCCAGCAGCTTACTCACAGGGGTTGGAAACACCATATATTTT,CASSLLTGVGNTIYF
TRBV12-3/TRBV12-4,.,.,TRBJ1-5,TGTGCCAGCAGTTTAGAGCGGAGGGCAAGGTCCCAGCATTTT,CASSLERRARSQHF
TRBV20-1,few,TRBD1,TRBJ2-1,TGCAGTGCTAGTCTTACAGGGGGTAGGAATGAGCAGTTCTTC,CSASLTGGRNEQFF
TRBV19,.,TRBD2,TRBJ2-7,TGTGCCAGTAGTCCGGGACTAGCGGGAGGGCGCTACGAGCAGTACTTC,CASSPGLAGGRYEQYF